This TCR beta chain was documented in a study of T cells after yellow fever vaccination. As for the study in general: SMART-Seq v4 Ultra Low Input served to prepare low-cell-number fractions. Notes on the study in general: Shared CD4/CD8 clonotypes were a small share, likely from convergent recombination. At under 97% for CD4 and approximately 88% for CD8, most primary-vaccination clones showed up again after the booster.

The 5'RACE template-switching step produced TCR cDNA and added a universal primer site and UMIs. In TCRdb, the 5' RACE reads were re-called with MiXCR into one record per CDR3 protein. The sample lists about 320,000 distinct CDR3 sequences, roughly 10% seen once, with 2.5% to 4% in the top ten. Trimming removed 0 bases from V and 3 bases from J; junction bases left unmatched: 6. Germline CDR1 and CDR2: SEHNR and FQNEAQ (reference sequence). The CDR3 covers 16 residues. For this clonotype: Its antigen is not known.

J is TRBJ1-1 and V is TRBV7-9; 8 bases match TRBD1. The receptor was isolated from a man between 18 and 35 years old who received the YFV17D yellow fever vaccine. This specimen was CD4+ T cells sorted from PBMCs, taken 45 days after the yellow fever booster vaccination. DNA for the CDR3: TGTGCCAGCAGCTTAGCAACAGGGGGAAGATACACTGAAGCTTTCTTT. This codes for CASSLATGGRYTEAFF.